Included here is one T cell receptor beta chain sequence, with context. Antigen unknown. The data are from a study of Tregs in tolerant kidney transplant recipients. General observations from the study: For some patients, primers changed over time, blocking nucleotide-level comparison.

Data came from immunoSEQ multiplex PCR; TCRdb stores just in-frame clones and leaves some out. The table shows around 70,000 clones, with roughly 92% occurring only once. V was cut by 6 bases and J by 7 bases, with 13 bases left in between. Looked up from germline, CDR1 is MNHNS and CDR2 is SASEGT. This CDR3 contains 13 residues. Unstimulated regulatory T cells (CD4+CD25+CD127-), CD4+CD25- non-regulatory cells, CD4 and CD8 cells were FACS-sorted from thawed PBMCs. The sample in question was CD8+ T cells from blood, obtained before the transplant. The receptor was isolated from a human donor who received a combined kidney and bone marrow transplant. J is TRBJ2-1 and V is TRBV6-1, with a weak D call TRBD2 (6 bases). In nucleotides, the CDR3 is TGTGCCAGCAGGGGGACCGGGGGAAATGAGCAGTTCTTC. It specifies CASRGTGGNEQFF.